This T cell receptor (beta chain) was identified in a study of cytotoxic CD8 clonotypes in ibrutinib-treated CLL. This clone was observed at least ten times. Measured with immunoSEQ multiplex PCR; TCRdb has only the in-frame clones, and not every one. The repertoire holds approximately 47,000 clones, with over 50% as singletons. V was clipped by 2 bases and J by 0 bases, with 13 bases between them. There are 17 residues in the CDR3. Germline assignment: CDR1 MNHNS and CDR2 SASEGT. The source of this sequence is a human donor with chronic lymphocytic leukemia. Here the sequenced sample was PBMCs, taken after 24 months of ibrutinib treatment. J is TRBJ1-4 and V is TRBV6-1; D is possibly TRBD1 (6 bases). This chain's CDR3 is CASSERGSLATNEKLFF. Here the CDR3 DNA reads TGTGCCAGCAGTGAAAGGGGGAGCCTTGCAACTAATGAAAAACTGTTTTTT.